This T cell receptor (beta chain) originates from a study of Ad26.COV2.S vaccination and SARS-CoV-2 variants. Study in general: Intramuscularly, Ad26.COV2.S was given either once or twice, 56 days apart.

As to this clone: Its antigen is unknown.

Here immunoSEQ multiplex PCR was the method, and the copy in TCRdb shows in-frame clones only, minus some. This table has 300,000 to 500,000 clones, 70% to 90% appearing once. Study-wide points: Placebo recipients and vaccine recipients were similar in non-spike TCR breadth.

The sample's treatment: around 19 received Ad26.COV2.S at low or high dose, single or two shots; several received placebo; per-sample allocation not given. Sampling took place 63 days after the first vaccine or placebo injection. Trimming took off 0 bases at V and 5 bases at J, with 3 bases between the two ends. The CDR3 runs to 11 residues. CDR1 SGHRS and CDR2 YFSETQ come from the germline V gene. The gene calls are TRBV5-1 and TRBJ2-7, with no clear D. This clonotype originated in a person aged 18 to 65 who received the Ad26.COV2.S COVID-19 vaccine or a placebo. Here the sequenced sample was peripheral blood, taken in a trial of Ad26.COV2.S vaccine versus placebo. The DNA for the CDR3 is TGCGCCAGCAGCTTGGGGGACGAGCAGTACTTC. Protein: CASSLGDEQYF.